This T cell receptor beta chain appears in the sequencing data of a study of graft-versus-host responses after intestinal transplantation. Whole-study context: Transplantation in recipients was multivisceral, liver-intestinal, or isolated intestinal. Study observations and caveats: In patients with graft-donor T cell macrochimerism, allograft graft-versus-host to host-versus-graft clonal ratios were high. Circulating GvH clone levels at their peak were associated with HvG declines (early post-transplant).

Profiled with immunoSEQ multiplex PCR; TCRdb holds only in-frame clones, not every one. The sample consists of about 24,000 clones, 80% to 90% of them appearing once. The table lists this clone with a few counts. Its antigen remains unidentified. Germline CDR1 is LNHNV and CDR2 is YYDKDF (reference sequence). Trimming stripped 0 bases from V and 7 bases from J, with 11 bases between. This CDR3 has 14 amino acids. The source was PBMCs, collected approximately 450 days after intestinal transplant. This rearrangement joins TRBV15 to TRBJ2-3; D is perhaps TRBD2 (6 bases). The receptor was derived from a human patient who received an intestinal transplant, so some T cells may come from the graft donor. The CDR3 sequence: CATSRDPGSHTQYF. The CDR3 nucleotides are TGTGCCACCAGCAGAGATCCCGGGAGCCATACGCAGTATTTT.